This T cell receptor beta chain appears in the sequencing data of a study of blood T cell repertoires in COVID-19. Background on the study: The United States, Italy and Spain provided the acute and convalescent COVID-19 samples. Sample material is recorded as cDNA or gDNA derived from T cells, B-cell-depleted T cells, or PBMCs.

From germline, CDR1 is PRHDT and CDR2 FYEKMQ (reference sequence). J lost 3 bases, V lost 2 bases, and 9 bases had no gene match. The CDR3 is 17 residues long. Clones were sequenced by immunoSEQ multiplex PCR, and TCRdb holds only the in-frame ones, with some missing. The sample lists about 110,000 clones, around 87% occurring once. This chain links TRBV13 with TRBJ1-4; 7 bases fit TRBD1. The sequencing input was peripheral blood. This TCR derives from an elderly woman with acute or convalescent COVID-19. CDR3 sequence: CASSLSSGGGANEKLFF. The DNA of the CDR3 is TGTGCCAGCAGCTTATCGTCAGGGGGAGGTGCTAATGAAAAACTGTTTTTT.